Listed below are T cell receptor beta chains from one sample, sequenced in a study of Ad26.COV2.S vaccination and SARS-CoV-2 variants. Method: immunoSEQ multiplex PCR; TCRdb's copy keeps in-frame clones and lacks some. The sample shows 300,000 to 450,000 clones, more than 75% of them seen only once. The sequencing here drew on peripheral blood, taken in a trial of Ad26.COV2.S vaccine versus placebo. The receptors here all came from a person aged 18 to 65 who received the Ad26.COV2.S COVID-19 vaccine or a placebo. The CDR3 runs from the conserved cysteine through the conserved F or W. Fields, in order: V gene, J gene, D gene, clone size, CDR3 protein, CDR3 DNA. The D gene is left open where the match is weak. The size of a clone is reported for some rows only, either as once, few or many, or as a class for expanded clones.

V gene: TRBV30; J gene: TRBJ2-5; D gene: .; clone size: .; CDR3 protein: CAWSVRRGETQYF; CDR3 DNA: TGTGCCTGGAGTGTACGGCGTGGAGAGACCCAGTACTTC
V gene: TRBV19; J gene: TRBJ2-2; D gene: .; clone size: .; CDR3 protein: CASSTLTGANTGELFF; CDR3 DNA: TGTGCCAGTAGTACACTTACAGGAGCTAACACCGGGGAGCTGTTTTTT
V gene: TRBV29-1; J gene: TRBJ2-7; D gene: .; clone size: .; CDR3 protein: CSVERRGNGYEQYF; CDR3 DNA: TGCAGCGTTGAACGGCGGGGAAACGGGTACGAGCAGTACTTC
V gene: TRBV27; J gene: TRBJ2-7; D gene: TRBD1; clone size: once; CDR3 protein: CASSSSTGVLSYEQYF; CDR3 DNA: TGTGCCAGCAGTTCATCGACAGGGGTCCTCTCCTACGAGCAGTACTTC
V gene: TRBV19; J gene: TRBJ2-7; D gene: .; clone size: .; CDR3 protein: CASSSYHSRAYEQYF; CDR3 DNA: TGTGCCAGTAGTAGCTACCATAGTAGAGCCTACGAGCAGTACTTC
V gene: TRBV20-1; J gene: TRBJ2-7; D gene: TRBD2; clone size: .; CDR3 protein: CSASWGTSGRYEQYF; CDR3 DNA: TGCAGTGCTAGTTGGGGGACTAGCGGGAGGTACGAGCAGTACTTC
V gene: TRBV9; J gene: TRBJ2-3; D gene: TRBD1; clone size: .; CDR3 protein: CASSVEGAGHTDTQYF; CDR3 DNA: TGTGCCAGCAGCGTAGAGGGGGCGGGCCACACAGATACGCAGTATTTT
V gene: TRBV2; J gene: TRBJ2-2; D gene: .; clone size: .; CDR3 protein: CASRGERTGELFF; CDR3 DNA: TGTGCCAGCAGAGGAGAGAGGACCGGGGAGCTGTTTTTT
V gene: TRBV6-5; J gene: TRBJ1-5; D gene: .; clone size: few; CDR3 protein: CASSMRNQPQHF; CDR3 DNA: TGTGCCAGCAGTATGCGCAATCAGCCCCAGCATTTT
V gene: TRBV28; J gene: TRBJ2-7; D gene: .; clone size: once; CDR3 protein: CASSLPSRDVHYQYF; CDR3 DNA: TGTGCCAGCAGTTTGCCTTCCCGGGACGTCCACTATCAGTACTTC
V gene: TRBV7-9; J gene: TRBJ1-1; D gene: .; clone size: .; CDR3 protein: CASRFYRVGAFF; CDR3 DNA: TGTGCCAGCAGGTTCTACCGGGTCGGGGCTTTCTTT
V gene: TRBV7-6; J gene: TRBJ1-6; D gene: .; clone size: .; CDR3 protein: CASSFAGVDSPLHF; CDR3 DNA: TGTGCCAGCAGCTTCGCAGGCGTGGATTCACCCCTCCACTTT
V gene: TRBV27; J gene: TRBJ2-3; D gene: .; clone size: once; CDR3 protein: CASSLFSGDTQYF; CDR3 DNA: TGTGCCAGCAGTTTATTTTCAGGGGACACGCAGTATTTT
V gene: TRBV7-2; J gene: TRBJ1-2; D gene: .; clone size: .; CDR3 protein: CASSFGYGYTF; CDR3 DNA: TGTGCCAGCAGCTTCGGTTATGGCTACACCTTC
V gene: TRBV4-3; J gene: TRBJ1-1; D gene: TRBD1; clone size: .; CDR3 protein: CASSQEGGQGFMTEAFF; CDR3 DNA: TGCGCCAGCAGCCAAGAAGGCGGACAGGGTTTCATGACTGAAGCTTTCTTT
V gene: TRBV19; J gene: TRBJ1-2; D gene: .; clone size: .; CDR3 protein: CASSVRDTGLYGYTF; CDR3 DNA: TGTGCCAGTAGTGTCCGGGACACCGGCCTCTATGGCTACACCTTC
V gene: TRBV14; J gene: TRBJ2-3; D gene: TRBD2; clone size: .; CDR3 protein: CASSQGLAGSQYF; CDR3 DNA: TGTGCCAGCAGCCAAGGACTAGCGGGGTCGCAGTATTTT
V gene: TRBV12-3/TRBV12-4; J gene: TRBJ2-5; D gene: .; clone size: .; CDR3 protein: CASLTRDQETQYF; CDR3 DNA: TGTGCCAGCTTGACCAGGGACCAAGAGACCCAGTACTTC
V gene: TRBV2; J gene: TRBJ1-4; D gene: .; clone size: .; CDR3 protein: CASSYTPFGEKLFF; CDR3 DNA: TGTGCCAGCAGTTATACCCCTTTCGGGGAAAAACTGTTTTTT
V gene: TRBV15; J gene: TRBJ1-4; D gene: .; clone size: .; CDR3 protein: CATSQGMFNEKLFF; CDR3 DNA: TGTGCCACCTCTCAGGGGATGTTTAATGAAAAACTGTTTTTT
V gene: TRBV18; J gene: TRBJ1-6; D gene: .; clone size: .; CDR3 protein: CASSPEGNYNSPLHF; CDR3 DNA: TGTGCCAGCTCACCGGAGGGTAACTATAATTCACCCCTCCACTTT
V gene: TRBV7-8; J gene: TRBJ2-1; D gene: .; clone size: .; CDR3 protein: CASSLGGWNEQFF; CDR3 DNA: TGTGCCAGCAGCTTGGGGGGATGGAATGAGCAGTTCTTC
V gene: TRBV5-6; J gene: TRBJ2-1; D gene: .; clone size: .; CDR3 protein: CASSFKTYSFNEQFF; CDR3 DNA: TGTGCCAGCAGCTTTAAGACATACTCGTTCAATGAGCAGTTCTTC
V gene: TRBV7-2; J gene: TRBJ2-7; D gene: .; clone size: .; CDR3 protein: CASSLERTPSYEQYF; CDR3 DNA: TGTGCCAGCAGCTTAGAGAGGACCCCGTCCTACGAGCAGTACTTC
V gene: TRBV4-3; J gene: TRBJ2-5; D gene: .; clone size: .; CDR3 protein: CASSQGTLIDQETQYF; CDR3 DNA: TGCGCCAGCAGCCAAGGAACCCTCATTGACCAAGAGACCCAGTACTTC
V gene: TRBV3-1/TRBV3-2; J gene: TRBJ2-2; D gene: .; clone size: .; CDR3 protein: CASSQDSGSYTGELFF; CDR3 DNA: TGTGCCAGCAGCCAAGATTCGGGGAGTTACACCGGGGAGCTGTTTTTT
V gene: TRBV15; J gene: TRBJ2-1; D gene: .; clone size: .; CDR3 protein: CATSLLRGTRNEQFF; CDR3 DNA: TGTGCCACCAGCCTCCTTCGCGGGACACGCAATGAGCAGTTCTTC
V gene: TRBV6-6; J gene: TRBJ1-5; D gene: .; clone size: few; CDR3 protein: CASSRRWEPQHF; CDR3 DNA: TGTGCCAGCAGTCGCCGGTGGGAGCCCCAGCATTTT
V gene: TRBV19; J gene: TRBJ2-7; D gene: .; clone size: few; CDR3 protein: CASSIALPGDLSYEQYF; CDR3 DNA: TGTGCCAGTAGTATAGCCCTCCCAGGTGATCTCTCCTACGAGCAGTACTTC
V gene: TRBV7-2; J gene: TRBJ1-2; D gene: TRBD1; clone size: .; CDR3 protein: CASSLSPRTGGTYGYTF; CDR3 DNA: TGTGCCAGCAGCTTATCCCCTCGGACAGGGGGCACGTATGGCTACACCTTC
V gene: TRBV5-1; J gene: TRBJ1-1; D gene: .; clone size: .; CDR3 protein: CASSLEGRLNTEAFF; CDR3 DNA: TGCGCCAGCAGCTTGGAGGGCAGATTGAACACTGAAGCTTTCTTT
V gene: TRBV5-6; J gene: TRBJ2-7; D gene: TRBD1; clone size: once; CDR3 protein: CASSLWTGRTYEQYF; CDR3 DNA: TGTGCCAGCAGCTTGTGGACAGGGAGGACCTACGAGCAGTACTTC
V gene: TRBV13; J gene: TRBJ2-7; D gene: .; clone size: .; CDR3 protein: CASSFFSTAGYHEQYF; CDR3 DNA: TGTGCCAGCAGCTTCTTCTCCACGGCAGGGTACCACGAGCAGTACTTC
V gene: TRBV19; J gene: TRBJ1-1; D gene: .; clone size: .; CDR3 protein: CASSISRANTEAFF; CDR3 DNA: TGTGCCAGTAGTATAAGCAGGGCCAACACTGAAGCTTTCTTT
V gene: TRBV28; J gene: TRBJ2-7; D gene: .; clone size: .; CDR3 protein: CASSSYLHEQYF; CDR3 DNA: TGTGCCAGCAGTTCCTACCTCCACGAGCAGTACTTC
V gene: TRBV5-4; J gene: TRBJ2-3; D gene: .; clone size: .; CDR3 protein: CASSLGGTQYF; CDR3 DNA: TGTGCCAGCAGCTTGGGTGGTACGCAGTATTTT
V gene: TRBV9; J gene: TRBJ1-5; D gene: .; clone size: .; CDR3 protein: CASSVAGNQPQHF; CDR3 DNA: TGTGCCAGCAGCGTTGCGGGGAATCAGCCCCAGCATTTT
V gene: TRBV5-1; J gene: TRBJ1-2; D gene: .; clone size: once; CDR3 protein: CASSLAGAFGYTF; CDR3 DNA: TGCGCCAGCAGCTTAGCGGGGGCCTTCGGCTACACCTTC
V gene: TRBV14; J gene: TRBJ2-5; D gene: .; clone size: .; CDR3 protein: CASSQRTIKETQYF; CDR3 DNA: TGTGCCAGCAGCCAGCGGACTATCAAAGAGACCCAGTACTTC
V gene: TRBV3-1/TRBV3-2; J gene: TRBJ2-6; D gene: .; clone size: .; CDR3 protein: CASTPVRGANVLTF; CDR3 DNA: TGTGCCAGCACCCCCGTTCGCGGGGCCAACGTCCTGACTTTC
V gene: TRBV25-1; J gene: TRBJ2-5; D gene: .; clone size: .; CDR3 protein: CASSDVTGSGETQYF; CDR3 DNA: TGTGCCAGCAGTGACGTCACAGGGTCTGGAGAGACCCAGTACTTC
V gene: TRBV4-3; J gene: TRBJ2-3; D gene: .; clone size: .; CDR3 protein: CASSQDYTDTQYF; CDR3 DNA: TGCGCCAGCAGCCAAGATTATACAGATACGCAGTATTTT
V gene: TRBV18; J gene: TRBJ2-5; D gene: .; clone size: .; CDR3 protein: CASSQTGQETQYF; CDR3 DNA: TGTGCCAGCTCGCAGACTGGGCAGGAGACCCAGTACTTC
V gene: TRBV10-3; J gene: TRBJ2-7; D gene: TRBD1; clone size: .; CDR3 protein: CAITQDRGAYEQYF; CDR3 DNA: TGTGCCATCACCCAGGACAGGGGAGCCTACGAGCAGTACTTC
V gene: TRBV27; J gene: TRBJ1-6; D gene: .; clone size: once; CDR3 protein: CASSSGSYNSPLHF; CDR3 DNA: TGTGCCAGCAGCAGTGGCTCCTATAATTCACCCCTCCACTTT
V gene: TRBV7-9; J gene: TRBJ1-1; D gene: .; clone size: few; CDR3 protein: CASSYNLGPIEAFF; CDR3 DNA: TGTGCCAGCAGCTACAATCTAGGACCGATTGAAGCTTTCTTT
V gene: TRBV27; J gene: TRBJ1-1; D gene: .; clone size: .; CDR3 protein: CASSFWGAGTEAFF; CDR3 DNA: TGTGCCAGCAGTTTTTGGGGGGCGGGAACTGAAGCTTTCTTT
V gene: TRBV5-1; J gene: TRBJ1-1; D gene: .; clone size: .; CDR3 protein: CASSLATRDTEAFF; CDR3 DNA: TGCGCCAGCAGCTTGGCCACGAGGGACACTGAAGCTTTCTTT
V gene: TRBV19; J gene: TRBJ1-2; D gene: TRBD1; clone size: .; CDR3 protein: CATPGQGLIGYTF; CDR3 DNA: TGTGCCACCCCGGGACAGGGGCTTATAGGCTACACCTTC
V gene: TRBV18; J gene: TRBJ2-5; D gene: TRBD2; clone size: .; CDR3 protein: CASSPLIAGGRQETQYF; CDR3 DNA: TGTGCCAGCTCACCACTAATAGCGGGAGGGCGACAAGAGACCCAGTACTTC
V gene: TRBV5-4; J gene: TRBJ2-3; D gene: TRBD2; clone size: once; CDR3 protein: CASSRGLADTDTQYF; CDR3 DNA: TGTGCCAGCAGCCGGGGACTAGCGGACACAGATACGCAGTATTTT
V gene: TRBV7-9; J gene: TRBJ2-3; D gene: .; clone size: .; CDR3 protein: CASSTRSTPDTQYF; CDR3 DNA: TGTGCCAGCAGCACAAGGTCCACACCAGATACGCAGTATTTT
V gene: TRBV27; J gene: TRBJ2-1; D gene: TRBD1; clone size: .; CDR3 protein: CASSTYRDREHEQFF; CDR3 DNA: TGTGCCAGCAGTACTTACCGGGACAGGGAGCATGAGCAGTTCTTC